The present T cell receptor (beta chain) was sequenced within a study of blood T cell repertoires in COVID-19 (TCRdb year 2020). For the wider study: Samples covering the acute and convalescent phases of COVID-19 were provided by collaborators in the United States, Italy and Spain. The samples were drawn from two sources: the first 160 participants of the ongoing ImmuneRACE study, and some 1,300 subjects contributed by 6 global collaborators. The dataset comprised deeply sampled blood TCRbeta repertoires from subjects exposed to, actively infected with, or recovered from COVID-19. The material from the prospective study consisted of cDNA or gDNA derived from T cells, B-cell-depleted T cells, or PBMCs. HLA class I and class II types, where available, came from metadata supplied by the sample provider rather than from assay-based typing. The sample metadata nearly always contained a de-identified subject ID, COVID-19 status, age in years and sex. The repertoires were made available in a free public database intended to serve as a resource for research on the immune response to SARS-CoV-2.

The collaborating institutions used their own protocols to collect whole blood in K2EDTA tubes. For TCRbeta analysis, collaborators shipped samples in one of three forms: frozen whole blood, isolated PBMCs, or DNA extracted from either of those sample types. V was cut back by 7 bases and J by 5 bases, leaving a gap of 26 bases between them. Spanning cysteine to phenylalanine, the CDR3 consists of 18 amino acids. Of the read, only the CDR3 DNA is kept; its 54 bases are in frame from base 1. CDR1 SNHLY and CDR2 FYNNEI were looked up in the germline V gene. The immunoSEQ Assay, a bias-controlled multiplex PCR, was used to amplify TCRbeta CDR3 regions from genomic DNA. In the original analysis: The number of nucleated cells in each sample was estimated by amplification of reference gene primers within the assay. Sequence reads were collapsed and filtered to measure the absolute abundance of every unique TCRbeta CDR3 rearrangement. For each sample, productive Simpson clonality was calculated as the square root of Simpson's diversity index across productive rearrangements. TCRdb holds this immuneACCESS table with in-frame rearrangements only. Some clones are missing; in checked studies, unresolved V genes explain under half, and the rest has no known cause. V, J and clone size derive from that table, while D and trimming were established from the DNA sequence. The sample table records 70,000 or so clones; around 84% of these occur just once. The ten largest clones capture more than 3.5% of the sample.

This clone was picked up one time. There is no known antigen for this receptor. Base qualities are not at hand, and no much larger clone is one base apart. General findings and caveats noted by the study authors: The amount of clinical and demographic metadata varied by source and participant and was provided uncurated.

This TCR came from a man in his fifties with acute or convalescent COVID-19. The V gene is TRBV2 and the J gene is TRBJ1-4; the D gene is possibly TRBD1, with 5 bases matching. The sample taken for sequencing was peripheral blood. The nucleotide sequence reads TGTGCCAGCACCCCCTTTGCGTACAGGCGGAGTGAGAATGAAAAACTGTTTTTT. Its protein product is CASTPFAYRRSENEKLFF.